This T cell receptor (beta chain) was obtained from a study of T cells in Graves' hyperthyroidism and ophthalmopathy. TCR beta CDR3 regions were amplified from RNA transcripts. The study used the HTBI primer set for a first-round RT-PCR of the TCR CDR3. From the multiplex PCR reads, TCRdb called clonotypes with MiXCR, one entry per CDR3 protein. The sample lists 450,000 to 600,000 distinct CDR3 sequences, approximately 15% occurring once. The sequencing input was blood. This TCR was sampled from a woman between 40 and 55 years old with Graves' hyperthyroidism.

CDR3 amino acids: CATSRDRAGEDTQYF. In DNA form, the CDR3 reads TGTGCCACCAGCAGAGATCGCGCAGGGGAAGATACGCAGTATTTT. The rearrangement uses TRBV15 and TRBJ2-3; a weak D match, TRBD1 (6 bases). The ends were cut back, 0 bases at V and 5 bases at J, with 12 bases in the middle. The CDR3 extends over 15 amino acids. CDR1 is LNHNV, CDR2 YYDKDF, per germline (reference sequence).